The rows below give T cell receptor beta chains drawn from one sample of a study of blood T cell repertoires in COVID-19. TCRdb's table, derived via immunoSEQ multiplex PCR, lists solely in-frame clones and lacks some. The table has some 150,000 clones, roughly 84% seen once. The sample was peripheral blood. These receptors all stem from a man between 60 and 75 years old who had recovered from COVID-19. Both conserved end residues are part of each CDR3. D genes are given only for firm matches.

d_gene: .; j_gene: TRBJ1-6; v_gene: TRBV14; CDR3aa: CASSQRGGGWGSPLHF; CDR3nt: TGTGCCAGCAGCCAACGGGGAGGTGGTTGGGGTTCACCCCTCCACTTT
d_gene: TRBD1; j_gene: TRBJ2-3; v_gene: TRBV6-4; CDR3aa: CATRDRGTDTQYF; CDR3nt: TGTGCCACCCGGGACAGGGGCACAGATACGCAGTATTTT
d_gene: TRBD2; j_gene: TRBJ2-5; v_gene: TRBV11-2; CDR3aa: CASSLVGSGVQETQYF; CDR3nt: TGTGCCAGCAGCTTAGTCGGTAGCGGGGTTCAAGAGACCCAGTACTTC
d_gene: .; j_gene: TRBJ2-1; v_gene: TRBV3-1/TRBV3-2; CDR3aa: CASSQIEAGEQFF; CDR3nt: TGTGCCAGCAGCCAAATCGAGGCGGGGGAGCAGTTCTTC
d_gene: .; j_gene: TRBJ1-2; v_gene: TRBV19; CDR3aa: CASTPNRANYGYTF; CDR3nt: TGTGCCAGTACCCCAAATCGCGCTAACTATGGCTACACCTTC
d_gene: TRBD1; j_gene: TRBJ1-6; v_gene: TRBV7-9; CDR3aa: CASSLVRDRLSSYNSPLHF; CDR3nt: TGTGCCAGCAGCTTAGTCCGGGACAGGTTGAGCTCCTATAATTCACCCCTCCACTTT
d_gene: .; j_gene: TRBJ1-2; v_gene: TRBV30; CDR3aa: CAWSRSREGYTF; CDR3nt: TGTGCCTGGAGCCGCAGTCGGGAGGGCTACACCTTC
d_gene: .; j_gene: TRBJ2-3; v_gene: TRBV27; CDR3aa: CASSSRGGWTDTQYF; CDR3nt: TGTGCCAGCAGTTCAAGGGGGGGGTGGACAGATACGCAGTATTTT
d_gene: .; j_gene: TRBJ1-5; v_gene: TRBV6-2/TRBV6-3; CDR3aa: CASSYSGADNQPQHF; CDR3nt: TGTGCCAGCAGTTATTCAGGGGCGGACAATCAGCCCCAGCATTTT
d_gene: .; j_gene: TRBJ1-5; v_gene: TRBV9; CDR3aa: CASSAAPRGRDCCNQPQHF; CDR3nt: TGTGCCAGCAGCGCCGCCCCTAGGGGGAGGGACTGTTGCAATCAGCCCCAGCATTTT
d_gene: .; j_gene: TRBJ1-1; v_gene: TRBV2; CDR3aa: CASSGAQAFF; CDR3nt: TGTGCCAGCAGTGGGGCTCAGGCTTTCTTT
d_gene: .; j_gene: TRBJ1-1; v_gene: TRBV6-5; CDR3aa: CASCYGGGMGNTEAFF; CDR3nt: TGTGCCAGCTGTTACGGGGGGGGCATGGGGAACACTGAAGCTTTCTTT
d_gene: .; j_gene: TRBJ1-2; v_gene: TRBV6-5; CDR3aa: CASRDRGTIYGYTF; CDR3nt: TGTGCCAGCCGAGATCGGGGGACTATCTATGGCTACACCTTC
d_gene: TRBD1; j_gene: TRBJ2-2; v_gene: TRBV29-1; CDR3aa: CSVSRTGGYTGELFF; CDR3nt: TGCAGCGTTTCCAGGACAGGGGGCTACACCGGGGAGCTGTTTTTT